The present entry profiles one T cell receptor (beta chain) with its context. Its antigen remains unidentified. Sequencing used immunoSEQ multiplex PCR; TCRdb keeps in-frame clones, though not all of them. The profile shows 25,000 to 35,000 clones, roughly 71% of them singletons. This entry comes from a study of T cell clonotyping in hematopoietic cell transplantation. As for the study in general: Recipient samples before transplant were obtained post-cytoreduction.

Study-level results: At the given depth, recipient repertoires were over 95% de novo clonotypes. No sorting was done, leaving CD4 and CD8 contributions mixed. Broader posttransplant TCR repertoire diversity was predicted by graft donor and pretransplant recipient Inverse Simpson Index values.

Stated time point: recipient sample about 28 days before transplant, after cytoreduction. This clonotype was sampled from a man in his fifties or sixties with myelodysplastic syndrome. Some clones in this sample may be carry-over from other donors' samples. The input for sequencing was peripheral blood mononuclear cells, taken before stem cell transplant.

CDR3 nucleotides: TGTGCCAGCAGCTTAGACAACACCGGGGAGCTGTTTTTT. Translated, it gives CASSLDNTGELFF. V and J are TRBV7-6 and TRBJ2-2; unclear D gene. The V and J ends lost 1 base and 2 bases respectively, with 2 bases between them. CDR1 and CDR2 (germline): SGHVS, FNYEAQ. This CDR3 has 13 amino acids.